The rows below give T cell receptor beta chains drawn from one sample of a study of blood T cell repertoires in COVID-19. This table comes from immunoSEQ multiplex PCR, and its TCRdb copy is limited to in-frame clones, with some not included. The sample gives around 150,000 clones, 92% of which show up once; about 4.6% is in the top ten. The sample consisted of peripheral blood. The origin of the receptors is a man aged 25 to 40 with COVID-19, enrolled during active disease. Both conserved end residues are part of each CDR3. Each record gives: J gene, V gene, clone size, D gene, CDR3 DNA, CDR3 protein. D genes are given only for firm matches. The size entry is marked missing in some rows and otherwise reads once, few, many or a size class.

TRBJ2-5 TRBV2 - - TGTGCCAGCAGAGTAGAGGAGACCCAGTACTTC CASRVEETQYF
TRBJ2-7 TRBV27 - - TGTGCCAGCAGTTCCGGGATGAGTACCCACGAGCAGTACTTC CASSSGMSTHEQYF
TRBJ2-2 TRBV4-2 - - TGTGCCAGCAGCAAGACCTTCAGGGTTGGCGGGGAGCTGTTTTTT CASSKTFRVGGELFF
TRBJ1-1 TRBV19 - - TGTGCCAGTAGTATAGATGGGGGGGGTGGCACTGAAGCTTTCTTT CASSIDGGGGTEAFF
TRBJ1-6 TRBV27 - TRBD1 TGTGCCAGCAGTTTAACAGGGGGCGTGGATTCACCCCTCCACTTT CASSLTGGVDSPLHF
TRBJ1-4 TRBV10-3 - - TGTGCCATCCGACAGGTACCAGGGGAAAAACTGTTTTTT CAIRQVPGEKLFF
TRBJ1-5 TRBV18 - - TGTGCCAGCTCAGAAATACAGGGTTTCAATCAGCCCCAGCATTTT CASSEIQGFNQPQHF
TRBJ2-3 TRBV5-6 - - TGTGCCAGCAGCTTGGGACTACACACAGATACGCAGTATTTT CASSLGLHTDTQYF
TRBJ2-7 TRBV6-6 - TRBD2 TGTGCCAGCAGGACGACGGGACTAGCGGGAGGTGAGCAGTACTTC CASRTTGLAGGEQYF
TRBJ1-1 TRBV19 - TRBD1 TGTGCCAGTACCTTACGACAGGGGAACACTGAAGCTTTCTTT CASTLRQGNTEAFF
TRBJ1-4 TRBV27 few TRBD1 TGTGCCAGCAGCGGACCGGGACAGAATAATGAAAAACTGTTTTTT CASSGPGQNNEKLFF
TRBJ1-2 TRBV3-1/TRBV3-2 - TRBD1 TGTGCCAGCAGCTATGGACAGGGAGCTAACTATGGCTACACCTTC CASSYGQGANYGYTF
TRBJ2-1 TRBV19 - TRBD2 TGTGCCAGTAGTATGAAAGGGACTAGCGGCAATGAGCAGTTCTTC CASSMKGTSGNEQFF
TRBJ1-1 TRBV6-2/TRBV6-3 - TRBD1 TGTGCCAGCAGATACGGACGACAGGGCGGGAACACTGAAGCTTTCTTT CASRYGRQGGNTEAFF
TRBJ2-7 TRBV7-9 - - TGTGCCAGCAGCTCTACAGGACAGCTGGGCTACTACGAGCAGTACTTC CASSSTGQLGYYEQYF
TRBJ1-5 TRBV5-1 - - TGCGCCAGCAGCTTGAAACCCGGTGGCAATCAGCCCCAGCATTTT CASSLKPGGNQPQHF
TRBJ2-7 TRBV29-1 - TRBD2 TGCAGCGTGGTGGGACTAGCGGGACAATCGGGGGAGCAGTACTTC CSVVGLAGQSGEQYF
TRBJ2-1 TRBV4-2 once TRBD1 TGTGCCAGCAGCCAAGTCGGGACAGGGGCGGCCCATGAGCAGTTCTTC CASSQVGTGAAHEQFF
TRBJ2-3 TRBV5-4 - TRBD2 TGTGCCAGCACACAGCGGGACCCCACAGATACGCAGTATTTT CASTQRDPTDTQYF
TRBJ2-7 TRBV7-2 - TRBD2 TGTGCCAGCAGCTTAGCGAGACTAGCGGGGCCCTACGAGCAGTACTTC CASSLARLAGPYEQYF
TRBJ1-1 TRBV6-4 - - TGTGCCAGCAGGATGGGACCGGGACTTAGCACTGAAGCTTTCTTT CASRMGPGLSTEAFF
TRBJ2-7 TRBV18 - - TGTGCCAGCTCACCACCGGGCCGGGGGGAGCAGTACTTC CASSPPGRGEQYF
TRBJ2-7 TRBV27 once - TGTGCCAGCAGTCCCCCGGGAACCTACGAGCAGTACTTC CASSPPGTYEQYF
TRBJ2-1 TRBV24-1 once - TGTGCCACCAGGGGCTTCGAGGGCGAGCTGGGCTACAATGAGCAGTTCTTC CATRGFEGELGYNEQFF
TRBJ2-7 TRBV27 once - TGTGCCAGCAGTTTGGAGGAGCAGTACTTC CASSLEEQYF
TRBJ1-1 TRBV6-5 once - TGTGCCAGCAGTTACTTCCCGCAGGGGAACACTGAAGCTTTCTTT CASSYFPQGNTEAFF
TRBJ1-1 TRBV7-3 - - TGTGCCAGCAGCTTATTTGGTCAGATGAACACTGAAGCTTTCTTT CASSLFGQMNTEAFF
TRBJ2-7 TRBV10-2 - TRBD2 TGCGCCAGCCGACTAGCGGGGGCCTACGAGCAGTACTTC CASRLAGAYEQYF
TRBJ2-1 TRBV9 once - TGTGCCAGCAGCGGGTGGAGCTCCTACAATGAGCAGTTCTTC CASSGWSSYNEQFF
TRBJ1-5 TRBV7-2 - - TGTGCCAGCAGTCCCCAGGGTTATAGCAATCAGCCCCAGCATTTT CASSPQGYSNQPQHF
TRBJ1-1 TRBV6-6 - - TGTGCCAGCACCCCCGGACAGCGTAGGGGCACTGAAGCTTTCTTT CASTPGQRRGTEAFF
TRBJ2-7 TRBV6-6 - TRBD1 TGTGCCAGCAGACAAGGACAGGCCTTCGACGAGCAGTACTTC CASRQGQAFDEQYF
TRBJ2-7 TRBV7-9 - TRBD2 TGTGCCAGCAGCCCCTTCGTGGGGGGGGAGTACGAGCAGTACTTC CASSPFVGGEYEQYF
TRBJ2-5 TRBV27 - - TGTGCCAGCAGTTTATACAATGGAGAGACCCAGTACTTC CASSLYNGETQYF
TRBJ2-1 TRBV3-1/TRBV3-2 - TRBD1 TGTGCCAGCAGCCCAGCCGGGACAGGGGCTTTCAATGAGCAGTTCTTC CASSPAGTGAFNEQFF
TRBJ1-2 TRBV3-1/TRBV3-2 - - TGTGCCAGCAGCCAAGAAGGGAGAAGGCACACCTTC CASSQEGRRHTF
TRBJ1-1 TRBV27 - TRBD1 TGTGCCAGCCGATCCCCTCCGGGACAGGGGAGGATGAACACTGAAGCTTTCTTT CASRSPPGQGRMNTEAFF
TRBJ2-1 TRBV3-1/TRBV3-2 - - TGTGCCAGCAGCCAAGAGGGGGGGCTAGCGCTTAGCTCCTACAATGAGCAGTTCTTC CASSQEGGLALSSYNEQFF
TRBJ2-1 TRBV7-2 - TRBD1 TGTGCCAGCAGCTTGAGGGGGCATCGTGAGCAGTTCTTC CASSLRGHREQFF
TRBJ2-7 TRBV6-5 - TRBD2 TGTGCCAGCACCCCCGGGAGGGCGGCCTACGAGCAGTACTTC CASTPGRAAYEQYF
TRBJ2-7 TRBV18 - TRBD1 TGTGCCAGCTCACGGACCGGGACAGGGTCCTACGAGCAGTACTTC CASSRTGTGSYEQYF
TRBJ2-3 TRBV7-9 - TRBD1 TGTGCCAGCAGCTTGGGACAGGGCACAGATACGCAGTATTTT CASSLGQGTDTQYF
TRBJ1-3 TRBV27 - - TGTGCCAGCAGTTTAACATACAGCTCTGGAAACACCATATATTTT CASSLTYSSGNTIYF
TRBJ1-1 TRBV4-3 - - TGCGCCAGCAGCCAAGTGGCAACAGGAAGCTCTGAAGCTTTCTTT CASSQVATGSSEAFF
TRBJ2-7 TRBV28 - TRBD2 TGTGCCAGCACCAGACTAGCGGCTCTCTACGAGCAGTACTTC CASTRLAALYEQYF
TRBJ2-1 TRBV18 - TRBD1 TGTGCCAGCTCACCAGCGACAGGGACCTACAATGAGCAGTTCTTC CASSPATGTYNEQFF
TRBJ2-7 TRBV6-5 medium-sized TRBD2 TGTGCCAGCAGTTTAATAGCGGGTACCTACGAGCAGTACTTC CASSLIAGTYEQYF
TRBJ2-1 TRBV11-2 - - TGTGCCAGCAGCTTAAGCGTGGGGCTCAGCGTCAATGAGCAGTTCTTC CASSLSVGLSVNEQFF
TRBJ2-7 TRBV18 - - TGTGCCAGCTCACCCCAGGCAGTTCCCTACGAGCAGTACTTC CASSPQAVPYEQYF
TRBJ1-1 TRBV5-6 - TRBD1 TGTGCCAGCAGCAGGACAGGGCTGAACACTGAAGCTTTCTTT CASSRTGLNTEAFF
TRBJ1-1 TRBV27 - - TGTGCCAGCAGTTCGAGGGTTGAAGCTTTCTTT CASSSRVEAFF
TRBJ2-5 TRBV28 once - TGTGCCAGCAGTGCCAGTGCTGAAGTTCGGACCCAGTACTTC CASSASAEVRTQYF
TRBJ2-3 TRBV5-4 - - TGTGCCAGCAGCTCCGATCAGTACGATACGCAGTATTTT CASSSDQYDTQYF
TRBJ1-1 TRBV30 - - TGTGCCTGGAGTGGATTCCCAGGGACTGAAGCTTTCTTT CAWSGFPGTEAFF
TRBJ1-3 TRBV11-2 - TRBD1 TGTGCCAGCAGCTTGGACAGGACTGGAAACACCATATATTTT CASSLDRTGNTIYF
TRBJ2-1 TRBV24-1 - TRBD1 TGTGCCACCAGTGACTCCCGGACAGGGCCCGTGTACAATGAGCAGTTCTTC CATSDSRTGPVYNEQFF
TRBJ2-5 TRBV6-5 - TRBD1 TGTGCCAGCAGACTGACAGGGGAAGAGACCCAGTACTTC CASRLTGEETQYF
TRBJ1-2 TRBV19 - TRBD1 TGTGCCAGTAGTTTCCAGGGGGTCTATGGCTACACCTTC CASSFQGVYGYTF
TRBJ1-2 TRBV11-2 - - TGTGCCAGCAGCTTAGGGGGGGGCAGCCACTATGGCTACACCTTC CASSLGGGSHYGYTF
TRBJ2-7 TRBV27 few - TGTGCCAGCAGTAACTACCACTACGAGCAGTACTTC CASSNYHYEQYF